The 30 T cell receptor beta chains given below trace back to one sample, sequenced in a study of T cell responses to AZD1222 COVID-19 vaccine (TCRdb year 2021). In light of the paper, this sample's time point label describes: about 28 days (+/-7) after the second vaccine dose. Library preparation employed the immunoSEQ multiplex PCR assay. Drawn from immuneACCESS, this table holds only the in-frame rearrangements with V and J called that TCRdb kept. Clones are partly lost; checked studies trace under half to an unresolved V gene and leave the rest unexplained. The sample data list 170,000 or so clones, and around 88% of these were observed just once. The top ten hold approximately 10% of the sample. Sequenced material: peripheral blood, taken 28 days after the second AZD1222 dose. These receptors were taken from an adult who received the AZD1222 COVID-19 vaccine.

The chain combines TRBV28 with TRBJ1-1; D is possibly TRBD1 (6 bases). CDR3 size: 15 residues. V lost 7 bases, J lost 5 bases, and 20 bases lay in between. From germline, CDR1 is MDHEN and CDR2 SYDVKM. CDR3 sequence: CASTPPGGRGTEAFF. The CDR3 bases are TGTGCCAGCACACCGCCCGGGGGGCGAGGGACTGAAGCTTTCTTT.

This chain links TRBV30 with TRBJ1-1, with D maybe TRBD1 (5 bases). The CDR3 has 12 amino acids. V lost 7 bases and J lost 6, with 15 bases in between. Germline-derived CDR1 and CDR2 are GTSNPN and SVGIG (reference sequence). CDR3 bases: TGTGCCTCCTCGTCAGGGACGGCTGAAGCTTTCTTT. Its translation is CASSSGTAEAFF.

The genes are TRBV15 and TRBJ1-1, with D perhaps matching TRBD1 (6 bases). The CDR3 length is 17 residues. Per germline, CDR1 LNHNV and CDR2 YYDKDF (reference sequence). The V gene lost 1 base and the J gene lost 3 bases, with 18 bases spanning the gap. The CDR3 loop is CATSRAEGGIGDTEAFF. In DNA, the CDR3 is TGTGCCACCAGCAGAGCAGAGGGGGGGATAGGGGACACTGAAGCTTTCTTT. Drawing the rest from reference TRBV15 and TRBJ1-1, the complete variable domain is DAMVIQNPRYQVTQFGKPVTLSCSQTLNHNVMYWYQQKSSQAPKLLFHYYDKDFNNEADTPDNFQSRRPNTSFCFLDIRSPGLGDTAMYLCATSRAEGGIGDTEAFFGQGTRLTVV.

The chain couples TRBV6-6 to TRBJ2-7; a possible D gene is TRBD1 (6 bases). Germline assignment: CDR1 MNHNY and CDR2 SVGAGI (reference sequence). Trimming removed 5 bases from V and 2 bases from J, with 10 bases in between. This CDR3 is 13 amino acids long. Here the CDR3 DNA reads TGTGCCAGCAGTGAGGACAGAACCTACGAGCAGTACTTC. Its protein product is CASSEDRTYEQYF.

The chain recombines TRBV6-5 with TRBJ2-6; D gene ambiguous. CDR1 and CDR2 from the germline V gene are MNHEY and SVGAGI. The CDR3 runs to 14 residues. Between the trimmed V and J ends, which lost 2 bases and 4 bases, there was a span of 6 bases. The CDR3 coding sequence is TGTGCCAGCAGTTACGTGAGCGGGGCCAACGTCCTGACTTTC. Translating gives CASSYVSGANVLTF.

The gene calls are TRBV20-1 and TRBJ1-1, with D maybe TRBD1 (5 bases). Germline V gene lookup returns CDR1 DFQATT and CDR2 SNEGSKA (reference sequence). The CDR3 has 13 residues. Trimming took 3 bases from V and 2 from J, leaving 10 bases between them. CDR3 residues: CSASSQANTEAFF. DNA for the CDR3: TGCAGTGCTAGTTCACAGGCTAACACTGAAGCTTTCTTT.

The rearrangement uses TRBV12-3 or TRBV12-4 and TRBJ1-2, with a possible D match to TRBD1 (5 bases). The CDR3 length is 12 residues. Trimming left V 6 bases short and J 8 bases short, with 13 bases between. This CDR3 reads CASRWGKWGYTF. CDR3 nucleotide sequence: TGTGCCAGCAGATGGGGGAAGTGGGGCTACACCTTC.

The chain is built from TRBV2 and TRBJ1-5; 7 nucleotides line up with TRBD1. The germline CDR1 and CDR2 sequences are SNHLY and FYNNEI. The CDR3 loop spans 17 amino acids. V shed 1 base and J 4 bases; nucleotides not matched to a gene: 10. CDR3 in DNA: TGTGCCAGCAGTGAAGTCCGGACAGGCAGGACAAATCAGCCCCAGCATTTT. Translation gives CASSEVRTGRTNQPQHF. Based on the CDR3 plus reference TRBV2 and TRBJ1-5, the full variable domain is EPEVTQTPSHQVTQMGQEVILRCVPISNHLYFYWYRQILGQKVEFLVSFYNNEISEKSEIFDDQFSVERPDGSNFTLKIRSTKLEDSAMYFCASSEVRTGRTNQPQHFGDGTRLSIL.

CDR3 region: CASSRQGSGSGNQPQHF. The CDR3 region has the DNA TGTGCCAGCAGCCGACAGGGGTCTGGAAGCGGCAATCAGCCCCAGCATTTT. This rearrangement joins TRBV27 to TRBJ1-5; 8 positions agree with TRBD1. In germline, CDR1 is MNHEY, CDR2 SMNVEV (reference sequence). V trimming: 6 bases; J trimming: 2 bases; junction bases outside the gene matches: 12. The CDR3 length is 17 residues.

The chain is built from TRBV4-3 and TRBJ2-4; 7 positions match TRBD1. The J segment lost 1 base and the V segment lost 0 bases, leaving 9 bases of the junction unmatched. The germline V gene has CDR1 LGHNA and CDR2 YSLEER. This CDR3 spans 18 amino acids. The CDR3 DNA reads as TGCGCCAGCAGCCAAGATCCGGGACAGAACGGGGCCAAAAACATTCAGTACTTC. Its translation: CASSQDPGQNGAKNIQYF.

This chain links TRBV7-5 with TRBJ2-1; the table's D call TRBD2 went unverified against the DNA. TRBV7-5 is assigned pseudogene status. The CDR3 runs to 16 residues. CDR3 nucleotide sequence: TGTGCCAGAAGCGCCTCGTTAAGCGGCCTAGACAATGAGCAGTTCTTC. It yields the protein CARSASLSGLDNEQFF.

The chain is built from TRBV3-1 (or the pseudogene TRBV3-2) and TRBJ1-6, with 7 bases identical to TRBD1. Looked up from germline, CDR1 is LGHDT and CDR2 is YNNKEL (reference sequence). The CDR3 runs to 15 residues. V lost 4 bases, J lost 9 bases, and 9 bases stayed unmatched. The CDR3 reads CASSRTPGGSSPLHF. The CDR3 DNA is TGTGCCAGCAGCCGGACCCCAGGGGGGAGTTCACCCCTCCACTTT.

V usage is TRBV12-3 or TRBV12-4 and J usage is TRBJ1-5; the D is unclear. This CDR3 region has 12 residues. With 7 bases removed from V and 8 bases from J, the gap between germline ends came to 12 bases. CDR3 sequence (DNA): TGTGCCAGCAACCCTTCGACCGAGCCCCAGCATTTT. This translates into CASNPSTEPQHF.

A single count supports this clone. The genes are TRBV9 and TRBJ1-2; 7 bases map to TRBD1. The CDR3 covers 16 residues. Germline V CDR1 and CDR2: SGDLS, YYNGEE. Trimming removed 0 bases from V and 5 bases from J; junction bases left unmatched: 10. DNA of the CDR3: TGTGCCAGCAGCGTAGCGGGCGGCGGGACAGCGTATGGCTACACCTTC. The encoded protein is CASSVAGGGTAYGYTF.

A remark on this clone: One end of the junction is discordant with germline, which a read error may explain. The V call is TRBV7-9, the J call TRBJ1-4, with D maybe TRBD1 (5 bases). This CDR3 is built from 12 residues. CDR1 and CDR2 (germline): SEHNR, FQNEAQ (reference sequence). The CDR3 nucleotides read TGTGCCAGCAGCCCTGGCGGGGGGGTCTTGTATTTT. This gives the protein CASSPGGGVLYF.

The J gene is TRBJ1-1, the V gene TRBV5-1, with 8 bases aligning to TRBD1. Trimming at V came to 0 bases and at J to 1 base, leaving 8 bases not matched to a gene. The CDR3 consists of 17 residues. CDR1 is SGHRS and CDR2 is YFSETQ in the germline V gene. The CDR3 DNA reads as TGCGCCAGCAGCTTGGACAGGGGGGCTCCCCCGAACACTGAAGCTTTCTTT. Its translation: CASSLDRGAPPNTEAFF.

This clone was counted a single time. This rearrangement joins TRBV27 to TRBJ2-3; 7 bases align to TRBD2. This CDR3 has 16 residues. CDR1 MNHEY and CDR2 SMNVEV come from the germline V gene (reference sequence). Germline trimming cut 10 bases from V and 10 bases from J; bases unmatched to any gene: 23. The DNA of the CDR3 is TGTGCCACCGCACTCTTGAGCGGGGCCCCCAGAGAGGCGCAGTATTTT. The encoded protein is CATALLSGAPREAQYF.

V gene TRBV5-5 combines with J gene TRBJ1-5; D may be TRBD1 (5 bases). The V end was cut by 0 bases, the J end by 6 bases, with 10 bases between. The CDR3 sequence is 14 residues long. Germline assignment: CDR1 SGHKS and CDR2 YYEKEE (reference sequence). CDR3 residues: CASSLGGDGQPQHF. Here the CDR3 DNA reads TGTGCCAGCAGCTTGGGGGGGGATGGTCAGCCCCAGCATTTT. Filled out from reference TRBV5-5 and TRBJ1-5, the complete variable domain reads DAGVTQSPTHLIKTRGQQVTLRCSPISGHKSVSWYQQVLGQGPQFIFQYYEKEERGRGNFPDRFSARQFPNYSSELNVNALLLGDSALYLCASSLGGDGQPQHFGDGTRLSIL.

The chain employs TRBV19 and TRBJ1-5; the D is unclear. This CDR3 spans 15 amino acids. Trimming took off 4 bases at V and 4 bases at J, with 14 bases between the two ends. Germline CDR1 LNHDA, CDR2 SQIVND (reference sequence). CDR3 in amino acids: CASSKRSIPNQPQHF. The CDR3 coding sequence is TGTGCCAGTAGTAAAAGAAGTATCCCTAATCAGCCCCAGCATTTT.

The rearrangement joins TRBV3-1 (or the pseudogene TRBV3-2) to TRBJ1-2; TRBD1 matches 7 bases. The V and J ends lost 1 base and 6 bases, in that order; junction bases with no gene match: 8. CDR1 and CDR2 from the germline V gene are LGHDT and YNNKEL (reference sequence). The CDR3 runs 15 residues. The CDR3 DNA reads as TGTGCCAGCAGCCAAGGCCGACAGGGAATCAATGGCTACACCTTC. Protein: CASSQGRQGINGYTF.

This clone showed up just once. The V and J genes are TRBV4-2 and TRBJ1-5, with TRBD1 as a possible D gene (6 bases). This CDR3 is built from 20 residues. Germline CDR1 reads LGHNA; CDR2 reads YNFKEQ. The germline V and J ends were trimmed by 4 bases and 3 bases, with 28 bases remaining between them. This chain's CDR3 is CASSPQYYRPGTRANQPQHF. In DNA form, the CDR3 reads TGTGCCAGCAGCCCCCAATATTACCGACCCGGGACACGGGCCAATCAGCCCCAGCATTTT.

The V and J genes are TRBV12-3 or TRBV12-4 and TRBJ2-7; 7 nucleotides line up with TRBD1. This CDR3 has 13 residues. V shed 6 bases, J shed 6 bases, and the junction held 8 bases outside the gene matches. This CDR3 is CASSHDREFEQYF. The CDR3 coding sequence is TGTGCCAGCAGCCATGACAGGGAGTTCGAGCAGTACTTC.

The chain has TRBV6-5 and TRBJ1-5; no firm D call. Per the germline V gene, CDR1 is MNHEY and CDR2 is SVGAGI. Trimming took 7 bases from V and 5 from J, leaving 12 bases between them. There are 13 residues in the CDR3. CDR3 sequence reads: CASTQGRDQPQHF. The CDR3 DNA is TGTGCCAGCACCCAAGGGAGAGATCAGCCCCAGCATTTT.

The chain is built from TRBV6-2 or TRBV6-3 and TRBJ2-2, with D perhaps given as TRBD1 or TRBD2 (6 bases each). The V gene's germline CDR1 is MNHEY and CDR2 SVGEGT. CDR3 length: 18 residues. Trimming stripped 5 bases from V and 3 bases from J, with 22 bases between. The CDR3 here is CASSTPFSGALDTGELFF. The CDR3 DNA reads as TGTGCCAGCAGTACCCCATTCTCGGGGGCTTTGGACACCGGGGAGCTGTTTTTT.

About this clone itself: This specimen includes other DNA sequences encoding the same CDR3. The J gene is TRBJ1-5, the V gene TRBV28; D remains ambiguous. CDR1 and CDR2 from the germline V gene are MDHEN and SYDVKM. The CDR3 extends over 13 amino acids. V was trimmed by 3 bases and J by 4 bases, leaving 7 bases between them. CDR3 sequence reads: CASSFSVNQPQHF. The CDR3 DNA follows: TGTGCCAGCAGTTTCTCGGTAAATCAGCCCCAGCATTTT.

This CDR3 reads CASSPLGGTEAFF. CDR3 sequence (DNA): TGTGCCAGCTCACCACTCGGGGGCACTGAAGCTTTCTTT. V is TRBV18 and J is TRBJ1-1, with a possible D match to TRBD1 (5 bases). Trimming removed 1 base from V and 4 bases from J, with 7 bases in between. The CDR3 is made up of 13 amino acids. Germline CDR1 and CDR2: KGHSH and LQKENI.

CDR3: CASSEQPNTEAFF. DNA of the CDR3: TGTGCCAGCAGTGAACAGCCGAACACTGAAGCTTTCTTT. J is TRBJ1-1 and V is TRBV2, with D hard to call. The V and J ends lost 2 bases and 1 base respectively, with 5 bases between them. The CDR3 totals 13 residues. Germline V gene data show CDR1 as SNHLY and CDR2 as FYNNEI.

V usage is TRBV27 and J usage is TRBJ2-4; no reliable D call. In germline, CDR1 is MNHEY, CDR2 SMNVEV (reference sequence). V lost 7 bases to trimming and J lost 0 bases, with 13 bases between them. The CDR3 consists of 15 residues. The CDR3 here is CASNNHEVAKNIQYF. Written as DNA, the CDR3 is TGTGCCAGCAACAACCATGAGGTAGCCAAAAACATTCAGTACTTC.

The rearrangement uses TRBV10-3 and TRBJ1-1, with a tentative D call TRBD1 (5 bases). V gave up 8 bases and J gave up 1 base, with 8 bases separating them. The length of the CDR3 is 12 residues. Per the germline V gene, CDR1 is ENHRY and CDR2 is SYGVKD. The CDR3 sequence is CAISDRNTEAFF. In DNA form, the CDR3 reads TGTGCCATCTCCGACAGGAACACTGAAGCTTTCTTT.

This clone was counted a single time. The chain uses TRBV5-4 and TRBJ2-7, with D perhaps being TRBD1 or TRBD2 (5 bases each). Germline V lookup: CDR1 SGHNT, CDR2 YYREEE (reference sequence). Trimming removed 4 bases from V and 2 bases from J, with 13 bases in between. CDR3 size: 14 residues. CDR3 DNA: TGTGCCAGCAGCCCGGGGCGTGTAACCTACGAGCAGTACTTC. Amino acid sequence: CASSPGRVTYEQYF.